This is a list of T cell receptor beta chains from one sample in a study of CD8 T cells in ankylosing spondylitis. MiXCR, run by TCRdb on the 5' RACE reads, gives a single entry per CDR3 protein. Seen here are over 450,000 distinct CDR3 sequences, 10% to 15% observed once, and the top ten hold almost 7%. Input material: blood, either unsorted or a sorted T cell fraction (not recorded which). The receptor source for this set is a male donor with ankylosing spondylitis. Each CDR3 is given with its conserved first and last residue. Fields, in order: clone size, V gene, D gene, J gene, CDR3 DNA, CDR3 protein. D genes are given only for firm matches. The listing skips clone size in some rows; elsewhere it reads once, few, many or a size class.

abundance: NA; v_gene: TRBV5-1; d_gene: NA; j_gene: TRBJ1-2; CDR3nt: TGCGCCAGCAGCTCAGCCCCGGGGACCGGCTACACCTTC; CDR3aa: CASSSAPGTGYTF
abundance: NA; v_gene: TRBV10-2; d_gene: NA; j_gene: TRBJ1-2; CDR3nt: TGCGCCAGCATCGAGAAAGCAGGGGCTTTCTATGGCTACACCTTC; CDR3aa: CASIEKAGAFYGYTF
abundance: few; v_gene: TRBV11-2; d_gene: NA; j_gene: TRBJ2-1; CDR3nt: TGTGCCAGCAGCTTAAGGGTTGGTGAGCAGTTCTTC; CDR3aa: CASSLRVGEQFF
abundance: few; v_gene: TRBV5-5; d_gene: NA; j_gene: TRBJ1-3; CDR3nt: TGTGCCAGCAGCTTGGATGGAGGCTCTGGAAACACCATATATTTT; CDR3aa: CASSLDGGSGNTIYF
abundance: NA; v_gene: TRBV7-6; d_gene: TRBD2; j_gene: TRBJ2-1; CDR3nt: TGTGCCAGCAGCACCGGGACTAGCGGGAGGTATGAGCAGTTCTTC; CDR3aa: CASSTGTSGRYEQFF
abundance: NA; v_gene: TRBV2; d_gene: NA; j_gene: TRBJ2-6; CDR3nt: TGTGCCAGTAAATGGGGTGAGGGAACTGGGGCCAACGTCCTGACTTTC; CDR3aa: CASKWGEGTGANVLTF
abundance: few; v_gene: TRBV18; d_gene: TRBD2; j_gene: TRBJ2-1; CDR3nt: TGTGCCAGCTCACCACCGGGTAGCGGGAGTTCCACTTCCCACAATGAGCAGTTCTTC; CDR3aa: CASSPPGSGSSTSHNEQFF
abundance: many; v_gene: TRBV20-1; d_gene: NA; j_gene: TRBJ1-4; CDR3nt: TGCAGTGCCCCAGCATCAACTAATGAAAAACTGTTTTTT; CDR3aa: CSAPASTNEKLFF
abundance: few; v_gene: TRBV7-2; d_gene: NA; j_gene: TRBJ1-5; CDR3nt: TGTGCCAGCAGCTTAGAACACAGCAATCAGCCCCAGCATTTT; CDR3aa: CASSLEHSNQPQHF
abundance: many; v_gene: TRBV29-1; d_gene: TRBD1; j_gene: TRBJ2-2; CDR3nt: TGCAGCGTTGAAGGAGGGGGCCTGTGGACCGGGGAGCTGTTTTTT; CDR3aa: CSVEGGGLWTGELFF
abundance: many; v_gene: TRBV5-1; d_gene: NA; j_gene: TRBJ1-1; CDR3nt: TGCGCCAGCAGCTTGAACACGTATGGCACTGAAGCTTTCTTT; CDR3aa: CASSLNTYGTEAFF
abundance: many; v_gene: TRBV4-2; d_gene: NA; j_gene: TRBJ2-7; CDR3nt: TGTGCCAGCAGCCAATCGCGGACGAGCTCCTACGAGCAGTACTTC; CDR3aa: CASSQSRTSSYEQYF
abundance: NA; v_gene: TRBV5-1; d_gene: NA; j_gene: TRBJ2-5; CDR3nt: TGCGCCAGCAGCTCGGTGGAGGGTGAGGGTGAAGAGACCCAGTACTTC; CDR3aa: CASSSVEGEGEETQYF
abundance: few; v_gene: TRBV6-1; d_gene: NA; j_gene: TRBJ1-2; CDR3nt: TGTGCCAGCAGTCTGAACAGGGAAGTCGGCTACACCTTC; CDR3aa: CASSLNREVGYTF
abundance: NA; v_gene: TRBV20-1; d_gene: NA; j_gene: TRBJ2-1; CDR3nt: TGCAGTGCTCCACAGCGGAAACTTTACAATGAGCAGTTCTTC; CDR3aa: CSAPQRKLYNEQFF
abundance: NA; v_gene: TRBV7-2; d_gene: NA; j_gene: TRBJ1-4; CDR3nt: TGTGCCAGCAGCTTAACCCGTGGGAGCTCAACTAATGAAAAACTGTTTTTT; CDR3aa: CASSLTRGSSTNEKLFF
abundance: NA; v_gene: TRBV9; d_gene: NA; j_gene: TRBJ1-2; CDR3nt: TGTGCCAGCAGCGTAAGGCCGAACTATGGCTACACCTTC; CDR3aa: CASSVRPNYGYTF
abundance: NA; v_gene: TRBV7-9; d_gene: TRBD1; j_gene: TRBJ1-5; CDR3nt: TGTGCCAGCAGCTTAGGGACAGGGTTCAATCAGCCCCAGCATTTT; CDR3aa: CASSLGTGFNQPQHF
abundance: NA; v_gene: TRBV2; d_gene: NA; j_gene: TRBJ1-5; CDR3nt: TGTGCCAGCAGTGATCCGGGAACTGTGAGCAATCAGCCCCAGCATTTT; CDR3aa: CASSDPGTVSNQPQHF
abundance: NA; v_gene: TRBV12-3/TRBV12-4; d_gene: TRBD2; j_gene: TRBJ2-3; CDR3nt: TGTGCCAGCAGTTCCCAGGGACTAGCGGGAGGTCTAGATACGCAGTATTTT; CDR3aa: CASSSQGLAGGLDTQYF
abundance: NA; v_gene: TRBV7-6; d_gene: NA; j_gene: TRBJ1-5; CDR3nt: TGTGCCAGCAGCGAAGGGGAGGACAATCAGCCCCAGCATTTT; CDR3aa: CASSEGEDNQPQHF
abundance: many; v_gene: TRBV5-5; d_gene: NA; j_gene: TRBJ1-6; CDR3nt: TGTGCCAGCAGCCCAGACGGCCTTCTGGGGTCACCCCTCCACTTT; CDR3aa: CASSPDGLLGSPLHF
abundance: NA; v_gene: TRBV29-1; d_gene: TRBD1; j_gene: TRBJ1-4; CDR3nt: TGCAGCGTTGGCAAGACAGGGAATAATGAAAAACTGTTTTTT; CDR3aa: CSVGKTGNNEKLFF
abundance: many; v_gene: TRBV27; d_gene: NA; j_gene: TRBJ2-1; CDR3nt: TGTGCCAGCAGGCGAGGCGGGCCTAACAATGAGCAGTTCTTC; CDR3aa: CASRRGGPNNEQFF
abundance: NA; v_gene: TRBV11-2; d_gene: TRBD2; j_gene: TRBJ2-7; CDR3nt: TGTGCCAGCAGCTCCTTACTAGCGAACGAGCAGTACTTC; CDR3aa: CASSSLLANEQYF
abundance: NA; v_gene: TRBV7-2; d_gene: NA; j_gene: TRBJ2-2; CDR3nt: TGTGCCAGCAGCCCCCCGACAGATACCGGGGAGCTGTTTTTT; CDR3aa: CASSPPTDTGELFF
abundance: NA; v_gene: TRBV5-1; d_gene: TRBD2; j_gene: TRBJ2-6; CDR3nt: TGCGCCAGCAGCTTGGACCTACGGGGACTACAGGGGGCCAACGTCCTGACTTTC; CDR3aa: CASSLDLRGLQGANVLTF
abundance: many; v_gene: TRBV7-2; d_gene: TRBD2; j_gene: TRBJ2-1; CDR3nt: TGTGCCAGCAGCCCTGGCGGGACTAGGTCGAGTAATGAGCAGTTCTTC; CDR3aa: CASSPGGTRSSNEQFF
abundance: NA; v_gene: TRBV5-1; d_gene: TRBD1; j_gene: TRBJ2-5; CDR3nt: TGCGCCAGCAGCTTCCGGACAGGGGGCCAAGAGACCCAGTACTTC; CDR3aa: CASSFRTGGQETQYF
abundance: few; v_gene: TRBV20-1; d_gene: NA; j_gene: TRBJ2-5; CDR3nt: TGCAGTGGAGGGGGGATCGGTGAGACCCAGTACTTC; CDR3aa: CSGGGIGETQYF
abundance: many; v_gene: TRBV5-6; d_gene: NA; j_gene: TRBJ2-5; CDR3nt: TGTGCCAGCAGCGATAACTGGGGGATAGGTAGGAGAGAAGAGACCCAGTACTTC; CDR3aa: CASSDNWGIGRREETQYF
abundance: NA; v_gene: TRBV30; d_gene: NA; j_gene: TRBJ2-1; CDR3nt: TGTGCCTGGAGTGTCGGGGGGCCCTATGAGCAGTTCTTC; CDR3aa: CAWSVGGPYEQFF
abundance: NA; v_gene: TRBV27; d_gene: NA; j_gene: TRBJ1-2; CDR3nt: TGTGCCAGCAGTACGAGCCGGGACAACTATGGCTACACCTTC; CDR3aa: CASSTSRDNYGYTF
abundance: NA; v_gene: TRBV6-2/TRBV6-3; d_gene: TRBD2; j_gene: TRBJ2-1; CDR3nt: TGTGCCAGCAGAAAGGGATCGGGACTAGCGGGAGAGGGCAATGAGCAGTTCTTC; CDR3aa: CASRKGSGLAGEGNEQFF
abundance: NA; v_gene: TRBV20-1; d_gene: TRBD2; j_gene: TRBJ2-4; CDR3nt: TGCAGTGCTAGAGATATAGAGCGGGAGGGGGGCAAAAACATTCAGTACTTC; CDR3aa: CSARDIEREGGKNIQYF
abundance: NA; v_gene: TRBV20-1; d_gene: TRBD2; j_gene: TRBJ2-7; CDR3nt: TGCAGTGCTAGCTCGCCTAGCGGGAAGAACGAGCAGTACTTC; CDR3aa: CSASSPSGKNEQYF
abundance: many; v_gene: TRBV24-1; d_gene: TRBD2; j_gene: TRBJ2-1; CDR3nt: TGTGCCACCAGTGATACTCGGACTAGCTACAATGAGCAGTTCTTC; CDR3aa: CATSDTRTSYNEQFF
abundance: NA; v_gene: TRBV7-9; d_gene: TRBD2; j_gene: TRBJ2-1; CDR3nt: TGTGCCAGCAGCCCTACTAGCGGGAGAGTTTTCTTC; CDR3aa: CASSPTSGRVFF
abundance: few; v_gene: TRBV7-9; d_gene: TRBD2; j_gene: TRBJ2-3; CDR3nt: TGTGCCAGCAGCTCCCTACCGACTAGCGGGAGCACAGATACGCAGTATTTT; CDR3aa: CASSSLPTSGSTDTQYF
abundance: few; v_gene: TRBV6-5; d_gene: NA; j_gene: TRBJ1-1; CDR3nt: TGTGCCAGCAGTTACCTCTCAACAGCCACTGAAGCTTTCTTT; CDR3aa: CASSYLSTATEAFF